These 21 T cell receptor beta chains were all obtained from the same sample, sequenced in a study of control samples from healthy donors and cancer patients. Assay: immunoSEQ multiplex PCR; the TCRdb copy retains only in-frame clones and omits some. This table has 170,000 or so clones, roughly 93% appearing once. The sample taken for sequencing was blood. Every receptor here comes from a man in his late teens or twenties in good health.

The CDR3 loop reads CASSSAGGRDGNTIYF. CDR3 nucleotide sequence: TGTGCCAGCAGCTCAGCAGGGGGCCGCGATGGAAACACCATATATTTT. The V and J genes are TRBV7-9 and TRBJ1-3, with TRBD1 matching 8 bases. J gave up 3 bases and V 4 bases, and 8 bases lay outside the gene matches. This CDR3 is 16 amino acids long. Germline V gene lookup returns CDR1 SEHNR and CDR2 FQNEAQ (reference sequence).

This clone was picked up one time. V is TRBV6-1 and J is TRBJ2-5; TRBD1 matches 7 bases. Looked up from germline, CDR1 is MNHNS and CDR2 is SASEGT. Unmatched junction bases numbered 1, after V lost 0 bases and J lost 3 bases. The CDR3 covers 14 residues. CDR3 in DNA: TGTGCCAGCAGTGAAGCAACAGGGGAAGAGACCCAGTACTTC. Translated, it gives CASSEATGEETQYF.

This clone appeared a single time. The rearrangement joins TRBV19 to TRBJ2-1; 8 bases agree with TRBD2. CDR1 is LNHDA and CDR2 is SQIVND in the germline V gene (reference sequence). The CDR3 contains 15 residues. The V and J ends lost 7 bases and 0 bases, in that order; junction bases with no gene match: 5. The CDR3 DNA sequence: TGTGCCAGTACCATCCGGGGGGGCTCCTACAATGAGCAGTTCTTC. It encodes CASTIRGGSYNEQFF.

Concerning this clone: Other DNA sequences from this sample encode an identical CDR3 as well. The DNA of the CDR3 is TGTGCCAGCAGCTTAGGTCTAGCCGGAGATACGCAGTATTTT. Translated: CASSLGLAGDTQYF. The chain has TRBV7-2 and TRBJ2-3; D might be TRBD2 (5 bases). Germline loops: CDR1 SGHTA, CDR2 FQGNSA. The CDR3 contains 14 residues. Trimming shortened V by 1 base and J by 5 bases, and 10 bases separated the two germline ends.

This chain joins TRBV25-1 and TRBJ1-2; 7 bases map to TRBD1. Looked up from germline, CDR1 is MGHDK and CDR2 is SYGVNS. There are 14 residues in the CDR3. The junction had 6 bases not matched to a gene; V was cut back by 8 bases and J by 0 bases. This CDR3 reads CASSGQAPNYGYTF. CDR3 bases: TGTGCCAGCTCCGGACAGGCTCCTAACTATGGCTACACCTTC.

The J gene is TRBJ2-3, the V gene TRBV5-1, with a possible D match to TRBD2 (7 bases). The germline CDR1 and CDR2 sequences are SGHRS and YFSETQ. The CDR3 has 18 residues. Trimming cost V 3 bases and J 5 bases, with 25 bases left between them. CDR3 residues: CASSSTSSLGGRQDTQYF. In nucleotides, the CDR3 is TGCGCCAGCAGCTCCACATCCTCGCTGGGGGGGCGGCAAGATACGCAGTATTTT.

This clone was detected only once. The CDR3 loop reads CASSLAPSIYEQYF. CDR3 DNA: TGTGCCAGCAGCTTGGCGCCAAGTATCTACGAGCAGTACTTC. The chain has TRBV5-6 and TRBJ2-7; no clear D gene. V gave up 0 bases and J gave up 3 bases, with 10 bases separating them. CDR1 SGHDT and CDR2 YYEEEE come from the germline V gene. The CDR3 spans 14 residues.

This clone was counted a single time. The rearrangement links TRBV6-5 to TRBJ1-1; D ambiguous. The length of the CDR3 is 10 residues. V was cut by 8 bases and J by 5 bases, with 6 bases left in between. Germline V gene lookup returns CDR1 MNHEY and CDR2 SVGAGI. DNA of the CDR3: TGTGCCAGCCAGAGAACTGAAGCTTTCTTT. Translated: CASQRTEAFF.

The chain links TRBV28 to TRBJ1-5; TRBD1 is a possible D gene (5 bases). The CDR3 loop spans 15 amino acids. V shed 3 bases and J shed 3 bases, with 12 bases lying between them. The germline gives CDR1 MDHEN, CDR2 SYDVKM. CDR3 region: CASSFGGAINQPQHF. The CDR3 region has the DNA TGTGCCAGCAGTTTTGGAGGGGCCATCAATCAGCCCCAGCATTTT.

This clone showed up just once. The chain employs TRBV27 and TRBJ2-2, with D possibly TRBD2 on 6 matching bases. CDR1 is MNHEY and CDR2 is SMNVEV in the germline V gene (reference sequence). The CDR3 is 15 amino acids. The germline V and J ends were trimmed by 0 bases and 3 bases, with 8 bases remaining between them. CDR3: CASSLSGTHTGELFF. The CDR3 DNA sequence: TGTGCCAGCAGTTTATCGGGGACTCACACCGGGGAGCTGTTTTTT.

This chain links TRBV5-1 with TRBJ1-2; 9 bases are a match to TRBD1. The CDR3 covers 13 residues. Germline assignment: CDR1 SGHRS and CDR2 YFSETQ. V lost 5 bases to trimming and J lost 7 bases; unmatched junction nucleotides: 6. CDR3 sequence reads: CASRTGTGPGYTF. CDR3 sequence (DNA): TGCGCCAGCAGGACCGGGACAGGGCCTGGCTACACCTTC.

The V and J genes are TRBV2 and TRBJ1-3; no clear D. The germline V gene has CDR1 SNHLY and CDR2 FYNNEI. The CDR3 is made up of 12 amino acids. Trimming took 6 bases from V and 4 from J, leaving 7 bases between them. CDR3 nucleotide sequence: TGTGCCAGCAGAATAGCAGGAAACACCATATATTTT. Protein: CASRIAGNTIYF.

The CDR3 bases are TGTGCCAGCAGTGGTACAGCCTCGAACACCGGGGAGCTGTTTTTT. The encoded protein is CASSGTASNTGELFF. The rearrangement joins TRBV2 to TRBJ2-2, with unresolved D. Trimming left V 4 bases short and J 0 bases short, with 9 bases between. The CDR3 spans 15 residues. The germline CDR1 and CDR2 sequences are SNHLY and FYNNEI.

CDR3 sequence reads: CASSYSWLYEAFF. For the CDR3, the DNA is TGTGCCAGCAGTTACTCGTGGCTTTATGAAGCTTTCTTT. The chain links TRBV6-2 or TRBV6-3 to TRBJ1-1; D remains ambiguous. Germline CDR1 reads MNHEY; CDR2 reads SVGEGT. The V and J ends lost 0 bases and 7 bases respectively, with 9 bases between them. There are 13 residues in the CDR3.

The V and J genes are TRBV30 and TRBJ2-5; 7 bases line up with TRBD1. Trimming took 2 bases from V and 1 from J; bases not matched to a gene: 7. This CDR3 comprises 15 residues. Germline CDR1 GTSNPN, CDR2 SVGIG (reference sequence). The CDR3 DNA is TGTGCCTGGAGTCCCCCTCGACAGGGCCAAGAGACCCAGTACTTC. Translating gives CAWSPPRQGQETQYF.

The CDR3 DNA is TGCGCCAGCAGCTTGCCGCGGTACACCTTC. This sequence encodes CASSLPRYTF. J is TRBJ1-2 and V is TRBV5-1; D unresolved. The CDR3 has 10 residues. Trimming removed 1 base at V and 11 bases at J, with 6 bases between. CDR1 is SGHRS and CDR2 is YFSETQ in the germline V gene.

The V and J genes are TRBV7-3 and TRBJ2-2; 8 nucleotides line up with TRBD2. CDR3 length: 15 residues. Trimming took 4 bases from V and 5 from J; bases not matched to a gene: 6. The germline CDR1 and CDR2 sequences are SGHTA and FQGTGA. Written as DNA, the CDR3 is TGTGCCAGCAGCTCCGAGGGACTAGAGACCGGGGAGCTGTTTTTT. As protein: CASSSEGLETGELFF.

V usage is TRBV5-1 and J usage is TRBJ1-1; the match to TRBD1 covers 7 bases. The CDR3 runs 17 residues. Trimming took 0 bases from V and 5 from J; bases not matched to a gene: 13. Germline V gene data show CDR1 as SGHRS and CDR2 as YFSETQ. In DNA form, the CDR3 reads TGCGCCAGCAGCTTGGCCCCAAGACAGGGCGGGGGGACTGAAGCTTTCTTT. Protein product: CASSLAPRQGGGTEAFF.

The V call is TRBV20-1, the J call TRBJ2-7, with D hard to call. The CDR3 covers 11 residues. Trimming pared 0 bases from V and 3 bases from J, leaving 3 bases between. The germline V gene has CDR1 DFQATT and CDR2 SNEGSKA (reference sequence). The CDR3 DNA is TGCAGTGCTAGAGACGGCTACGAGCAGTACTTC. As protein: CSARDGYEQYF.

The chain couples TRBV19 to TRBJ2-6; 8 positions agree with TRBD1. With V trimmed by 7 bases and J by 0 bases, 11 bases remained unmatched. Germline loops: CDR1 LNHDA, CDR2 SQIVND (reference sequence). CDR3 length: 18 residues. The CDR3 DNA reads as TGTGCCAGTATGAGGACAGGGCCTTTTTACTCTGGGGCCAACGTCCTGACTTTC. Protein: CASMRTGPFYSGANVLTF.

The V gene is TRBV9, the J gene TRBJ1-3, with 9 bases matching TRBD1. This CDR3 region has 20 residues. V dropped 4 bases and J dropped 0; count of bases not matched to a gene: 17. Germline V gene sequence: CDR1 SGDLS, CDR2 YYNGEE. Written as DNA, the CDR3 is TGTGCCAGCAGCCCCGGGACAGGGATCTTGCCTGCTAGCTCTGGAAACACCATATATTTT. Protein product: CASSPGTGILPASSGNTIYF.